These 23 T cell receptor beta chains were sequenced from one sample in a study of shared clonotypes between healthy human individuals (dated by TCRdb to about 2020). Receptor libraries were prepared by the immunoSEQ multiplex PCR assay. The source is immuneACCESS, and TCRdb retained only in-frame sequences with V and J called. Part of the clones is not carried over; for the studies checked, unresolved V genes explain less than half of this, and the remainder is unexplained. This sample is represented by 550,000 to 850,000 clones; approximately 79% of them were singletons. The top ten constitute about 1.8% of the sample. Material for sequencing was memory CD4+ T cells sorted from blood. Explained via the paper, the cell subset or site label denotes: CD45RA-negative fraction. These receptors originate from a woman aged 30 to 39 in good health.

This clone was observed a single time. The rearrangement links TRBV19 to TRBJ2-7, with 9 positions matching TRBD2. Looked up from germline, CDR1 is LNHDA and CDR2 is SQIVND (reference sequence). With 5 bases clipped from V and 1 base from J, the junction kept 3 bases outside the gene matches. The CDR3 sequence is 14 residues long. In DNA form, the CDR3 reads TGTGCCAGTAGTGCTAGCGGGACTTCCTACGAGCAGTACTTC. Its translation: CASSASGTSYEQYF.

This chain joins TRBV6-5 and TRBJ1-2, with TRBD1 matching 8 bases. The ends lost 6 bases at V and 7 bases at J; junction bases unmatched: 7. This CDR3 is 13 amino acids long. Germline loops: CDR1 MNHEY, CDR2 SVGAGI. The CDR3, as DNA: TGTGCCAGCAGCTACCAGGGGGCGGGTGGCTACACCTTC. Amino acids: CASSYQGAGGYTF.

This clone occurred a few times. The chain is built from TRBV5-4 and TRBJ1-4; TRBD1 is a possible D gene (6 bases). The V end lost 4 bases, the J end lost 5 bases, and 12 bases lay between the germline ends. CDR1 is SGHNT, CDR2 YYREEE, per germline (reference sequence). CDR3 length equals 14 residues. CDR3: CASSLTGSNEKLFF. The CDR3 DNA reads as TGTGCCAGCAGCCTGACAGGTTCGAATGAAAAACTGTTTTTT.

The CDR3 bases are TGTGCCAGCAGCCTTACAGGGGACTCCTACGAGCAGTACTTC. It yields the protein CASSLTGDSYEQYF. The rearrangement joins TRBV7-9 to TRBJ2-7; 7 nucleotides align to TRBD1. The length of the CDR3 is 14 residues. Germline V gene sequence: CDR1 SEHNR, CDR2 FQNEAQ (reference sequence). The trim removed 5 bases at V and 0 bases at J, leaving 4 bases unmatched.

This chain uses TRBV29-1 with TRBJ2-5; D perhaps matches TRBD1 (5 bases). The end of the DNA aligns better with TRBJ2-7, so the J call may be wrong. Germline V CDR1 and CDR2: SQVTM, ANQGSEA. The length of the CDR3 is 14 residues. DNA for the CDR3: TGCAGCGTTTTTTTACAGGAACAGACCTACGAGCAGTACTTC. Translation gives CSVFLQEQTYEQYF.

The CDR3 is CASSLGASGNYEQYF. For the CDR3, the DNA is TGTGCCAGCAGCTTGGGGGCTAGCGGAAACTACGAGCAGTACTTC. The chain recombines TRBV7-2 with TRBJ2-7, with TRBD2 as a possible D gene (7 bases). The CDR3 spans 15 residues. Looked up from germline, CDR1 is SGHTA and CDR2 is FQGNSA. Trimming removed 3 bases at V and 3 bases at J, with 15 bases between.

The genes are TRBV27 and TRBJ2-7; 7 bases fit TRBD1. J was trimmed by 1 base and V by 10 bases; bases with no gene match: 10. Germline assignment: CDR1 MNHEY and CDR2 SMNVEV (reference sequence). This CDR3 is 14 amino acids long. The CDR3, as DNA: TGTGCCACTCGACAACCGGGACAGTCCTACGAGCAGTACTTC. Protein: CATRQPGQSYEQYF.

This clone occurred many times. The chain couples TRBV10-3 to TRBJ1-3; the D gene is possibly TRBD1 (5 bases). The ends were cut back, 5 bases at V and 8 bases at J, with 16 bases in the middle. The CDR3 sequence is 14 residues long. CDR1 and CDR2 from the germline V gene are ENHRY and SYGVKD. CDR3 residues: CAISPTERSDTIYF. CDR3 coding DNA: TGTGCCATCAGTCCGACAGAACGGTCGGACACCATATATTTT.

The J gene is TRBJ2-2, the V gene TRBV4-1; TRBD1 agrees at 9 bases. The germline CDR1 and CDR2 sequences are MGHRA and YSYEKL. The CDR3 contains 15 residues. With V trimmed by 4 bases and J by 7 bases, 7 bases remained unmatched. In nucleotides, the CDR3 is TGCGCCAGCAGCCTAGGGACAGGGAGAGGCGGGGAGCTGTTTTTT. This sequence encodes CASSLGTGRGGELFF.

This clone was counted a single time. V gene TRBV5-1 combines with J gene TRBJ2-3, with 16 nucleotides matching TRBD2. Germline V gene lookup returns CDR1 SGHRS and CDR2 YFSETQ. CDR3 length equals 19 residues. V shed 4 bases and J 1 base; nucleotides not matched to a gene: 9. CDR3 loop: CASSPVGTSGRAGTDTQYF. CDR3 DNA: TGCGCCAGCAGCCCAGTAGGGACTAGCGGGAGGGCCGGCACAGATACGCAGTATTTT.

The CDR3 spells CASSLGTGTSGRETQYF. As DNA, the CDR3 is TGTGCCAGCAGCTTAGGGACCGGGACTAGCGGGAGAGAGACCCAGTACTTC. The chain joins TRBV7-2 to TRBJ2-5; 14 bases align to TRBD2. With 1 base clipped from V and 4 bases from J, the junction kept 5 bases outside the gene matches. The CDR3 contains 17 residues. In germline, CDR1 is SGHTA, CDR2 FQGNSA.

The table lists this clone with a count of one. The rearrangement uses TRBV19 and TRBJ2-1, with D possibly being TRBD1 (5 bases). V lost 5 bases and J lost 3, with 17 bases in between. This CDR3 comprises 16 residues. The germline V gene encodes CDR1 LNHDA and CDR2 SQIVND (reference sequence). The CDR3 loop reads CASSSWDQGYYNEQFF. The CDR3 bases are TGTGCCAGTAGTTCTTGGGATCAGGGCTACTACAATGAGCAGTTCTTC.

This clone came up a few times. The chain recombines TRBV9 with TRBJ2-7; TRBD1 might be the D (6 bases). The ends were cut back, 1 base at V and 3 bases at J, with 11 bases in the middle. In germline, CDR1 is SGDLS, CDR2 YYNGEE. The CDR3 totals 14 residues. CDR3 bases: TGTGCCAGCAGCGTAACAGGGTATCGCTACGAGCAGTACTTC. It yields the protein CASSVTGYRYEQYF.

The chain is built from TRBV4-2 and TRBJ2-3; D may be TRBD1 or TRBD2 (6 bases each). The CDR3 loop spans 15 amino acids. Trimming removed 1 base at V and 5 bases at J, with 13 bases between. Germline assignment: CDR1 LGHNA and CDR2 YNFKEQ. Here the CDR3 reads CASSQVWGAGDTQYF. The CDR3 bases are TGTGCCAGCAGCCAAGTATGGGGGGCCGGAGATACGCAGTATTTT.

This clone was observed a single time. V gene TRBV9 combines with J gene TRBJ2-3; D could derive from TRBD1 or TRBD2 (6 bases each). The CDR3 extends over 15 amino acids. Germline CDR1 SGDLS, CDR2 YYNGEE. V was clipped by 4 bases and J by 2 bases, with 14 bases between them. The CDR3 here is CASSTTGAYTDTQYF. Written as DNA, the CDR3 is TGTGCCAGCAGCACTACGGGGGCCTACACAGATACGCAGTATTTT.

The chain employs TRBV30 and TRBJ1-4; 7 nucleotides align to TRBD1. Germline lookup yields CDR1 GTSNPN and CDR2 SVGIG (reference sequence). With V trimmed by 2 bases and J by 1 base, 1 base remained unmatched. The CDR3 loop spans 14 amino acids. The CDR3 here is CAWSRQGTNEKLFF. DNA for the CDR3: TGTGCCTGGAGTCGACAGGGAACTAATGAAAAACTGTTTTTT.

The CDR3: CSASSCEQFF. The CDR3 DNA reads TGCAGTGCTAGTTCATGTGAGCAGTTCTTC. The genes are TRBV20-1 and TRBJ2-1; D is undetermined. Germline CDR1 DFQATT, CDR2 SNEGSKA (reference sequence). V lost 3 bases to trimming and J lost 9 bases, with 6 bases between them. The CDR3 sequence is 10 residues long.

V and J are TRBV15 and TRBJ2-7; D remains unclear. CDR3 size: 15 residues. The V end was cut by 0 bases, the J end by 2 bases, with 11 bases between. Germline V CDR1 and CDR2: LNHNV, YYDKDF (reference sequence). The CDR3 protein is CATSRDRAGTYEQYF. DNA for the CDR3: TGTGCCACCAGCAGAGATCGGGCAGGAACCTACGAGCAGTACTTC.

The chain has TRBV7-9 and TRBJ2-1; D ambiguous. Germline CDR1 SEHNR, CDR2 FQNEAQ (reference sequence). The CDR3 runs 12 residues. Trimming took 3 bases from V and 13 from J, leaving 13 bases between them. CDR3 nucleotide sequence: TGTGCCAGCAGCTTGGTGTCGGACCACCAGTTCTTC. Translated: CASSLVSDHQFF.

This clone has at least ten counts. V and J are TRBV5-1 and TRBJ1-1, with D possibly being TRBD1 (5 bases). This CDR3 comprises 13 residues. The V gene lost 4 bases and the J gene lost 5 bases, with 12 bases spanning the gap. The V gene's germline CDR1 is SGHRS and CDR2 YFSETQ. CDR3 in DNA: TGCGCCAGCAGCCAGGGTAGTCAGACTGAAGCTTTCTTT. Its translation is CASSQGSQTEAFF.

The chain uses TRBV5-1 and TRBJ1-4; 11 bases are a match to TRBD1. CDR1 SGHRS and CDR2 YFSETQ come from the germline V gene. J lost 3 bases, V lost 3 bases, and 7 bases had no gene match. This CDR3 spans 17 amino acids. Here the CDR3 reads CASSYRDRGNPNEKLFF. CDR3 in DNA: TGCGCCAGCAGCTACCGGGACAGGGGGAATCCTAATGAAAAACTGTTTTTT.

The J gene is TRBJ2-1, the V gene TRBV4-1; 12 bases match TRBD1. The CDR3 spans 15 residues. J lost 8 bases, V lost 2 bases, and 4 bases had no gene match. Looked up from germline, CDR1 is MGHRA and CDR2 is YSYEKL. CDR3 amino acids: CASSQPGQGADEQFF. CDR3 DNA: TGCGCCAGCAGCCAACCGGGACAGGGGGCGGATGAGCAGTTCTTC.

The chain links TRBV7-2 to TRBJ2-3, with D possibly called TRBD1 or TRBD2 (6 bases each). CDR3 length: 15 amino acids. The V gene's germline CDR1 is SGHTA and CDR2 FQGNSA. The V end was cut by 4 bases, the J end by 6 bases, with 17 bases between. DNA of the CDR3: TGTGCCAGCAGCTGGGGGGCCGGTTGCTGGGATACGCAGTATTTT. Translation gives CASSWGAGCWDTQYF.